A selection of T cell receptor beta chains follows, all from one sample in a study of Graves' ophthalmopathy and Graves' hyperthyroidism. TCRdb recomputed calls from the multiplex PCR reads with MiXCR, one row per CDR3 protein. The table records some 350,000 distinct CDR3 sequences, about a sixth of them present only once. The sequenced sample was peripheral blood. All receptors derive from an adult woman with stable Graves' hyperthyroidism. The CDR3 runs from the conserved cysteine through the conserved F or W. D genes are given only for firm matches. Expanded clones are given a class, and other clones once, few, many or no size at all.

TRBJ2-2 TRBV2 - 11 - TGTGCCAGCAGTACTGCAAGAGAGCTGTTTTTT CASSTARELFF
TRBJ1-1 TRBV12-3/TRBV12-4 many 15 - TGTGCCAGCAGTTTTGGTTGGGGACCGGGCACTGAAGCTTTCTTT CASSFGWGPGTEAFF
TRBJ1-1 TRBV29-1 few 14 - TGCGGCGTTGAAGATCGGCAAACACGGGCTGAAGCTTTCTTT CGVEDRQTRAEAFF
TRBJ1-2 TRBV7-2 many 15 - TGTGCCAGCAGCTTAGTGGGGCGGGGAAACTATGGCTACACCTTC CASSLVGRGNYGYTF
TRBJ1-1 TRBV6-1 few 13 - TGTGCCAGCAGTATTCAGACTACCTTTGAAGCTTTCTTT CASSIQTTFEAFF
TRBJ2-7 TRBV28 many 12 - - CASSTSLDEQYF
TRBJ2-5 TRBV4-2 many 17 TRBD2 TGTGCCAGCAGCCAGGAAGGGACTAGCGGGTACCAAGAGACCCAGTACTTC CASSQEGTSGYQETQYF
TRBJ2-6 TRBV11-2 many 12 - TGTGCGGTAGCCTCTGGGGCCAACGTCCTGACTTTC CAVASGANVLTF
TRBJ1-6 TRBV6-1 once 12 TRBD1 TGTGCCAGCACGACAGGGAGTTCACCCCTCCACTTT CASTTGSSPLHF
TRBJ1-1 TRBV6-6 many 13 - TGTGCCAGCAGGATAACAGGGACCACTGAAGCTTTCTTT CASRITGTTEAFF
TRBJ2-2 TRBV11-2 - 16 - TGTGCCAGAAGCTATCTAGGTGGGCAGTACACCGGGGAGCTGTTTTTT CARSYLGGQYTGELFF
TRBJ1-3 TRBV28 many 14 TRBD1 TGTGCCAGCAGTTTGACAGGGTCTGGAAACACCATATATTTT CASSLTGSGNTIYF
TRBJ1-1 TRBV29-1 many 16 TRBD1 TGCAGCGTGACCGGGACAGGTTGGAAGTATGCCACTGAAGCTTTCTTT CSVTGTGWKYATEAFF
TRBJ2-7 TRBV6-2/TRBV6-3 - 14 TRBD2 TGTGCCAGCAGTTCGCTAGCGGGGAGTCACGAGCAGTACTTC CASSSLAGSHEQYF
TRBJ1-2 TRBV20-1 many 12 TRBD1 TGCAGTAGTTTTCAGGGGGCGCAGGGCTACACCTTC CSSFQGAQGYTF